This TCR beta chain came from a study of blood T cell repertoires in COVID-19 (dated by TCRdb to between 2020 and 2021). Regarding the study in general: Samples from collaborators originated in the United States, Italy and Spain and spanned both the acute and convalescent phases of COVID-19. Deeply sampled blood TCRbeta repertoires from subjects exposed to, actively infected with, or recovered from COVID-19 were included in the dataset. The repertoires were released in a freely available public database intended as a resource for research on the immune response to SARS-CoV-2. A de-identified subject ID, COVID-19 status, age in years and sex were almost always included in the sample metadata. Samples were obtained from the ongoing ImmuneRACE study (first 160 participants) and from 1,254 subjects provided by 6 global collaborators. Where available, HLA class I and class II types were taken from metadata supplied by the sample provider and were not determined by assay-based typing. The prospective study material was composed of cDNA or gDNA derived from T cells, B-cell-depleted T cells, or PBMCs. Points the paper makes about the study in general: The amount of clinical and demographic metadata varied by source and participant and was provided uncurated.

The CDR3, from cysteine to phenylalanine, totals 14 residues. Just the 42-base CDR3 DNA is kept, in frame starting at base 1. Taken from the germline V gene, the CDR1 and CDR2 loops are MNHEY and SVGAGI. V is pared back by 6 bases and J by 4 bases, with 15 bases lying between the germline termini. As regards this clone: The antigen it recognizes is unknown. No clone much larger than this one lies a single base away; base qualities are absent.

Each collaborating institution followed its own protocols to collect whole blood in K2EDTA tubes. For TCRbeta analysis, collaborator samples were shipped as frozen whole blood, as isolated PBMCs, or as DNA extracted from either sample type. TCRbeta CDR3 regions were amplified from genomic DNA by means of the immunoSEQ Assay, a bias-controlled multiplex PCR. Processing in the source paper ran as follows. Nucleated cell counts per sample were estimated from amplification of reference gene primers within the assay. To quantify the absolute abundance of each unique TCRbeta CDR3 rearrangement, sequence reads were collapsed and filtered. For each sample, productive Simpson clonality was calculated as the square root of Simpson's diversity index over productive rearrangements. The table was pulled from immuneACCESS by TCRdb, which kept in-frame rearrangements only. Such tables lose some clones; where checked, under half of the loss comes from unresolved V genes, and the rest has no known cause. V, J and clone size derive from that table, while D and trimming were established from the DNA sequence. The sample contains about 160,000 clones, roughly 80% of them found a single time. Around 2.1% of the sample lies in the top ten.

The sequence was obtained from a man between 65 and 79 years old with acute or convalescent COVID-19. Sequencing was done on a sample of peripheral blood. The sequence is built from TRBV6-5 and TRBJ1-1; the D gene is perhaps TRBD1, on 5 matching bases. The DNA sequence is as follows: TGTGCCAGCAGACCCGGACACGGGAGCACTGAAGCTTTCTTT. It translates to CASRPGHGSTEAFF.